These 9 T cell receptor beta chains originate from one sample sequenced in a study of T cell responses to AZD1222 COVID-19 vaccine. Only in-frame clones appear in the TCRdb table, and some are missing; sequencing was by immunoSEQ multiplex PCR. This sample has about 150,000 clones, with around 90% found just once. This material consisted of peripheral blood, taken on day 0 of AZD1222 vaccination. These receptors were taken from an adult in good health.

The chain is built from TRBV4-1 and TRBJ1-3; tentative D call: TRBD1 (6 bases). V dropped 2 bases and J dropped 1 base, with 6 bases sitting between them. CDR3 length: 14 amino acids. Per germline, CDR1 MGHRA and CDR2 YSYEKL. CDR3 sequence (DNA): TGCGCCAGCAGCCAACAGGGGTCTGGAAACACCATATATTTT. Translation gives CASSQQGSGNTIYF.

The chain recombines TRBV10-1 with TRBJ1-1, with D hard to call. The V gene lost 2 bases and the J gene lost 1 base, with 2 bases spanning the gap. The CDR3 runs 12 residues. Germline values: CDR1 WNHNN, CDR2 SYGVQD (reference sequence). As DNA, the CDR3 is TGCGCCAGCAGTGAGGGGAACACTGAAGCTTTCTTT. This sequence encodes CASSEGNTEAFF.

This clone showed up just once. The chain links TRBV7-9 to TRBJ1-2, with 10 bases aligning to TRBD1. The V gene's germline CDR1 is SEHNR and CDR2 FQNEAQ (reference sequence). The trim removed 4 bases at V and 0 bases at J, leaving 2 bases unmatched. This CDR3 has 15 residues. This CDR3 is CASSWGQGTNYGYTF. CDR3 nucleotide sequence: TGTGCCAGCAGCTGGGGACAGGGGACTAACTATGGCTACACCTTC.

The V call is TRBV5-1, the J call TRBJ2-2; TRBD1 agrees at 9 bases. After removal of 4 bases from V and 4 bases from J, the junction contained 5 bases not matched to a gene. This CDR3 contains 15 residues. Germline CDR1 and CDR2: SGHRS and YFSETQ. DNA for the CDR3: TGCGCCAGCAGCCTGGGACAGGGTGTCACCGGGGAGCTGTTTTTT. Translated: CASSLGQGVTGELFF.

The chain has TRBV9 and TRBJ1-1; 7 positions match TRBD1. Germline-derived CDR1 and CDR2 are SGDLS and YYNGEE. This CDR3 is 17 amino acids long. The V and J ends lost 4 bases and 5 bases, in that order; junction bases with no gene match: 17. This chain's CDR3 is CASSPNNVQGLGTEAFF. The CDR3 region has the DNA TGTGCCAGCAGCCCGAACAATGTACAGGGGCTGGGAACTGAAGCTTTCTTT.

The chain combines TRBV5-1 with TRBJ2-1; a possible D gene is TRBD1 (5 bases). V was pared by 2 bases and J by 4 bases, with 10 bases between. CDR1 is SGHRS, CDR2 YFSETQ, per germline. This CDR3 is built from 14 residues. The chain's CDR3 is CASSFTGQYNEQFF. In DNA, the CDR3 is TGCGCCAGCAGCTTCACCGGACAATACAATGAGCAGTTCTTC.

This chain links TRBV27 with TRBJ2-7, with D hard to call. The V gene lost 0 bases and the J gene lost 0 bases, with 9 bases spanning the gap. The CDR3 has 15 residues. From germline, CDR1 is MNHEY and CDR2 SMNVEV (reference sequence). The CDR3 loop is CASSLSFGRSYEQYF. CDR3 sequence (DNA): TGTGCCAGCAGTTTATCGTTCGGGCGCTCCTACGAGCAGTACTTC.

There are a few counts of this clone. This chain connects TRBV11-2 to TRBJ2-1; 8 positions match TRBD1. The V gene's germline CDR1 is SGHAT and CDR2 FQNNGV. The CDR3 is 14 amino acids. Trimming at V came to 5 bases and at J to 7 bases, leaving 7 bases not matched to a gene. The CDR3: CASSLEQGANEQFF. CDR3 DNA: TGTGCCAGCAGCCTCGAGCAGGGGGCAAATGAGCAGTTCTTC.

The V and J genes are TRBV7-8 and TRBJ2-3; TRBD1 matches 8 bases. CDR1 and CDR2 (germline): SGHVS, FQNEAQ. Germline trimming cut 5 bases from V and 5 bases from J; bases unmatched to any gene: 9. The CDR3 spans 15 residues. CDR3: CASSKPGQGEDTQYF. Here the CDR3 DNA reads TGTGCCAGCAGCAAACCCGGACAGGGTGAAGATACGCAGTATTTT.